This T cell receptor (beta chain) comes out of a study of T cell changes during pregnancy in multiple sclerosis. The protocol was immunoSEQ multiplex PCR, while the TCRdb copy is restricted to in-frame clones and leaves out a portion. Found here are roughly 30,000 clones, 85% of them singletons; the top ten hold 7% to 10%. V was shortened by 5 bases and J by 7 bases, with 20 bases between the two germline ends. CDR1 is LNHDA and CDR2 is SQIVND in the germline V gene (reference sequence). The length of the CDR3 is 15 residues. This chain joins TRBV19 and TRBJ1-1; possibly TRBD1 for D (6 bases). The clonotype originates from a female donor with multiple sclerosis, enrolled in a pregnancy study. The source material was CD8+ T cells from peripheral blood mononuclear cells, sampled after pregnancy. The CDR3 sequence: CASSDNRVRGIEAFF. CDR3 nucleotides: TGTGCCAGTAGTGATAACAGGGTTCGAGGGATTGAAGCTTTCTTT.